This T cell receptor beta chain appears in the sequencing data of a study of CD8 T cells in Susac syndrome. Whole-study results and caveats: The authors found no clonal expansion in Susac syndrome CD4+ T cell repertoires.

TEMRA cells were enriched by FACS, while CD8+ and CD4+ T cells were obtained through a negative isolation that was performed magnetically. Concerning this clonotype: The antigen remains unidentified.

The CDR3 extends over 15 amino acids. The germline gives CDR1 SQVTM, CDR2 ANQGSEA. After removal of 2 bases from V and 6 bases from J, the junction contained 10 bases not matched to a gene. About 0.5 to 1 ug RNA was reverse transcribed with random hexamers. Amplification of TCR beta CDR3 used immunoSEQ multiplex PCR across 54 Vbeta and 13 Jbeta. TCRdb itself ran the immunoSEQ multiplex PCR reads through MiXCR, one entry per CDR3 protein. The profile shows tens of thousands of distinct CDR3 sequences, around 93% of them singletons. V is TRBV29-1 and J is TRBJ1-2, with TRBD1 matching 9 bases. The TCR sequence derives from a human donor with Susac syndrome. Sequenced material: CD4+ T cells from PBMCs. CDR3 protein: CSVEHHRGQRDGYTF. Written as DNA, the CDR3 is TGCAGCGTTGAACACCACAGGGGGCAAAGAGATGGCTACACCTTC. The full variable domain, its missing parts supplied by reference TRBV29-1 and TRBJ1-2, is SAVISQKPSRDICQRGTSLTIQCQVDSQVTMMFWYRQQPGQSLTLIATANQGSEATYESGFVIDKFPISRPNLTFSTLTVSNMSPEDSSIYLCSVEHHRGQRDGYTFGSGTRLTVV.